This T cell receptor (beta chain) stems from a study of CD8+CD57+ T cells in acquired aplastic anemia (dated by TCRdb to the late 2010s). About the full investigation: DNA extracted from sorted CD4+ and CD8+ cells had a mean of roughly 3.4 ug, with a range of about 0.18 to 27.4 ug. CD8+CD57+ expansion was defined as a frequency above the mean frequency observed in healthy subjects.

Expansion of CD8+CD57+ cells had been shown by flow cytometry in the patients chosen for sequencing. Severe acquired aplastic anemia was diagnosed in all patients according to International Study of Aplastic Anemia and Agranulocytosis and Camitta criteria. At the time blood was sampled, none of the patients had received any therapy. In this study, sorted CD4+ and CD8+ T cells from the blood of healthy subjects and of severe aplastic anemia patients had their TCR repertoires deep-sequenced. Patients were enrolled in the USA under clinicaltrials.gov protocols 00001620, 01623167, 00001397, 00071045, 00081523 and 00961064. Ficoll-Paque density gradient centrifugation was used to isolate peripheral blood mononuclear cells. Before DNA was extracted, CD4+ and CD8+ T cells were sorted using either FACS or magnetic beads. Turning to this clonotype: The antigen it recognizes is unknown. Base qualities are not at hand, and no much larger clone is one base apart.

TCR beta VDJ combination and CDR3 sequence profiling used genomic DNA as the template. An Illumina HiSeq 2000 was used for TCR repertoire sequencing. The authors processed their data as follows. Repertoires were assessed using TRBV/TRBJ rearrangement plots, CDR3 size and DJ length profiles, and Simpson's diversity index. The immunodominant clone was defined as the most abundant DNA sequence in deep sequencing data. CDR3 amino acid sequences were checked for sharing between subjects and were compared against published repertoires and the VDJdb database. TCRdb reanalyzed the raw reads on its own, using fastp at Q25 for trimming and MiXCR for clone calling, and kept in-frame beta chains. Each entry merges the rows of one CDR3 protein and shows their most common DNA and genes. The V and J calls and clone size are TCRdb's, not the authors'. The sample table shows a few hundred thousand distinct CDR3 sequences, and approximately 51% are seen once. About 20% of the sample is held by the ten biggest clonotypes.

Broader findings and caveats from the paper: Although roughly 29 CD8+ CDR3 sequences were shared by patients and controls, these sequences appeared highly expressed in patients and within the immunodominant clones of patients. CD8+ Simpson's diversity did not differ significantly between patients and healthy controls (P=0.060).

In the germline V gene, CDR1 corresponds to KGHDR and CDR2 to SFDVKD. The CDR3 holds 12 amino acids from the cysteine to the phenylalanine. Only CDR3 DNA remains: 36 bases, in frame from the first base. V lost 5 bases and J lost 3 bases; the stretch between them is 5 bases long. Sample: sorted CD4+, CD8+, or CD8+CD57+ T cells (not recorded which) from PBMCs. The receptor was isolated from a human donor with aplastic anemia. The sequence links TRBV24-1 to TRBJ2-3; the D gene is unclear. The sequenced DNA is TGTGCCACCAGTGGGGGTACAGATACGCAGTATTTT. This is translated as CATSGGTDTQYF.